This TCR beta chain was retrieved from a study of CXCR3-negative and CXCR3-positive naive CD8 T cells. About the research overall: With about 1.5 +/- 0.3 million reads per library, the TRB reads numbered roughly 140 million in total. Study-wide results and limits: More hydrophobic TRB CDR3s were found in CXCR3-positive naive cells than in CXCR3-negative naive cells.

Germline loops: CDR1 DFQATT, CDR2 SNEGSKA (reference sequence). The CDR3 runs to 12 residues. About this clonotype itself: The antigen remains undetermined.

UMI-labeled TRB cDNA libraries were prepared by 5' RACE. From the 5' RACE reads, TCRdb lists one entry per CDR3 protein and no DNA. In all, the sample yields under 150,000 distinct CDR3 sequences. A CD45RO-CCR7+CD27+CD95- phenotype identified naive CD8+ T cells. The genes are TRBV20-1 and TRBJ2-3. Specimen: naive CXCR3+ CD8+ T cells from blood. Indicated subset: CD45RO-CCR7+CD27+CD95- naive CD8+ T cells expressing CXCR3 (TNR3+). The TCR sequence derives from a human donor in good health. Some clones in this sample may be carry-over from other donors' samples. CDR3 amino acids: CSAGTLGDTQYF.